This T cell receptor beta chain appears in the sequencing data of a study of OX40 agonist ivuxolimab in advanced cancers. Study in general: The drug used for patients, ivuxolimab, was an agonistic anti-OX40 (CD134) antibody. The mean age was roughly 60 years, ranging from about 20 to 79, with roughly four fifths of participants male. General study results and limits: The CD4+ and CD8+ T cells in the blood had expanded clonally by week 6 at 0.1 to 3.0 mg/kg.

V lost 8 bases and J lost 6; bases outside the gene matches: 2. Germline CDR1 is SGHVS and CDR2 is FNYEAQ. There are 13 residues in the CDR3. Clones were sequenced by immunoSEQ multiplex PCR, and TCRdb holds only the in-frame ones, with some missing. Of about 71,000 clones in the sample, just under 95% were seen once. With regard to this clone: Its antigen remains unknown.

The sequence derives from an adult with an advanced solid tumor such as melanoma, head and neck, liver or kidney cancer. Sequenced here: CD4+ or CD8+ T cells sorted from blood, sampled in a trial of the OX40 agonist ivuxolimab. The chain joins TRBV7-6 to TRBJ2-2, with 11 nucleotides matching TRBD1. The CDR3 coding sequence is TGTGCCAGCGGGGACAGGGGGGCCGGGGAGCTGTTTTTT. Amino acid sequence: CASGDRGAGELFF.